The rows below give T cell receptor beta chains drawn from one sample of a study of T cell repertoires in ileal Crohn's disease. Sequenced by immunoSEQ multiplex PCR; TCRdb stores in-frame clones only, minus some. The data contain about 5,500 clones, 80% of them seen just once; the ten biggest clones take up roughly a quarter. Source material: ileal tissue. These receptors all come from an adult with Crohn's disease. Each CDR3 is given with its conserved first and last residue. D genes are given only for firm matches. Expanded clones are given a class, and other clones once, few, many or no size at all.

clone size,V gene,D gene,J gene,CDR3 DNA,CDR3 protein
once,TRBV4-3,TRBD1,TRBJ2-7,TGCGCCAGCAGCCCCGGCATGGGGGACAGCTCCTACGAGCAGTACTTC,CASSPGMGDSSYEQYF
-,TRBV5-1,-,TRBJ2-1,TGCGCCAGCAGAGGAGCGGAAACCTACAATGAGCAGTTCTTC,CASRGAETYNEQFF
-,TRBV7-9,TRBD1,TRBJ1-4,TGTGCCAGCAGTTTGGACAGGGGAGCTAATGAAAAACTGTTTTTT,CASSLDRGANEKLFF
-,TRBV19,TRBD1,TRBJ1-4,TGTGCCAGTAGTATGCGGACAGGAGAGACTAATGAAAAACTGTTTTTT,CASSMRTGETNEKLFF
few,TRBV6-6,-,TRBJ1-5,TGTGCCAGCAGTTACTCGACAGGAAGCAATCAGCCCCAGCATTTT,CASSYSTGSNQPQHF
-,TRBV27,TRBD1,TRBJ1-2,TGTGCCAGCAGTATCCGACAGGGTCGGAGCTATGGCTACACCTTC,CASSIRQGRSYGYTF
-,TRBV7-6,-,TRBJ2-2,TGTGCCAGCAGCCACGGGGGTACCGGGGAGCTGTTTTTT,CASSHGGTGELFF
-,TRBV7-3,TRBD2,TRBJ2-3,TGTGCCAGTCAGAAAATAGCGGGAGCGACAGATACGCAGTATTTT,CASQKIAGATDTQYF
-,TRBV30,TRBD1,TRBJ1-2,TGTGCCTGGAAAGCTAGGGGGCGAGAGGGCTACACCTTC,CAWKARGREGYTF
-,TRBV5-1,TRBD2,TRBJ2-1,TGCGCCAGCAGCGCGGGACTAGCGGCCTACAATGAGCAGTTCTTC,CASSAGLAAYNEQFF
-,TRBV5-1,-,TRBJ2-2,TGCGCCAGCAGCCCCTACACCGGGGAGCTGTTTTTT,CASSPYTGELFF
-,TRBV7-2,TRBD2,TRBJ2-7,TGTGCCAGCAGCTTAGGAGTAGCGGGCTACGAGCAGTACTTC,CASSLGVAGYEQYF
-,TRBV28,TRBD2,TRBJ2-7,TGTGCCAGCAGTTTTTACATCGCTAGCGGGTATTCCTCCTACGAGCAGTACTTC,CASSFYIASGYSSYEQYF
-,TRBV29-1,TRBD1,TRBJ2-1,TGCAGCGTTACGGGACAGATCTCCTACAATGAGCAGTTCTTC,CSVTGQISYNEQFF
-,TRBV6-5,-,TRBJ1-1,TGTGCCAGCAGTTACTCGGTAGGGGTGAACACTGAAGCTTTCTTT,CASSYSVGVNTEAFF
-,TRBV7-3,-,TRBJ2-1,TGTGCCAGCAGCTTAGTCGCTAGCGCTCACAATGAGCAGTTCTTC,CASSLVASAHNEQFF
-,TRBV28,TRBD1,TRBJ2-7,TGTGCCAGCAGAACCCGGGACAGGACCTACGAGCAGTACTTC,CASRTRDRTYEQYF
-,TRBV18,TRBD1,TRBJ2-7,TGTGCCAGCTCAGCGACAGGGGCCAACTCCTACGAGCAGTACTTC,CASSATGANSYEQYF
-,TRBV7-2,TRBD2,TRBJ2-5,TGTGCCAGCAGCTTATTGCCTAGCGGGGGGGCAACTAGGGAGACCCAGTACTTC,CASSLLPSGGATRETQYF
-,TRBV28,TRBD1,TRBJ2-1,TGTGCCAGCCGCGGAGAGGGGACAGGGGTCAATGAGCAGTTCTTC,CASRGEGTGVNEQFF
-,TRBV7-2,-,TRBJ1-6,TGTGCCAGCAGCGCTAGATACCGGGACACCAATTCACCCCTCCACTTT,CASSARYRDTNSPLHF
once,TRBV5-1,-,TRBJ2-3,TGCGCCAGCAGCCCGGTGGGCAGGGCGCCAGATACGCAGTATTTT,CASSPVGRAPDTQYF
once,TRBV5-1,-,TRBJ2-5,TGCGCCAGCAGCTGGAGGGGTAAGCAAGAGACCCAGTACTTC,CASSWRGKQETQYF
-,TRBV6-1,-,TRBJ2-1,TGTGCCAGCATAATTCGGGTACAGGATCACAATGAGCAGTTCTTC,CASIIRVQDHNEQFF
-,TRBV7-9,-,TRBJ1-2,TGTGCCAGCAGCTTAGTAGGGGATGGCTACACCTTC,CASSLVGDGYTF
-,TRBV7-2,TRBD1,TRBJ2-7,TGTGCCAGCAGCTTAGCGAGCCAGGGGGCCTACGAGCAGTACTTC,CASSLASQGAYEQYF
-,TRBV6-1,-,TRBJ2-7,TGTGCCAGCAGTGAAGGGGACACCTACGAGCAGTACTTC,CASSEGDTYEQYF
-,TRBV28,TRBD1,TRBJ2-4,TGTGCCAGCAGTTTTTTGGACAGGGAGAAAAACATTCAGTACTTC,CASSFLDREKNIQYF
once,TRBV30,-,TRBJ2-1,TGTGCCTGGAGTAAGGCGGGTGAGCAGTTCTTC,CAWSKAGEQFF
-,TRBV2,-,TRBJ1-2,TGTGCCAGCAGGTTCTTCGGGGGGGCTAACTATGGCTACACCTTC,CASRFFGGANYGYTF
-,TRBV5-1,TRBD1,TRBJ1-2,TGCGCCAGCAGCTTGGTCGGGACAGATGGCTACACCTTC,CASSLVGTDGYTF
-,TRBV2,TRBD2,TRBJ2-5,TGTGCCAGCGGGGGGACTAGCGGGAGAGTGGAGACCCAGTACTTC,CASGGTSGRVETQYF
-,TRBV19,-,TRBJ2-3,TGTGCCAGTAGAAGGGGTGCTAGCACAGATACGCAGTATTTT,CASRRGASTDTQYF
-,TRBV2,TRBD1,TRBJ2-7,TGTGCCAGCAGTGTAGGCAGGGGGCACGAGCAGTACTTC,CASSVGRGHEQYF
-,TRBV6-1,TRBD1,TRBJ1-5,TGTGCCAGCCACAGGGGTGAGCGGTATCAGCCCCAGCATTTT,CASHRGERYQPQHF
-,TRBV6-6,-,TRBJ1-1,TGTGCCAGCAGTATTCAGGGGAACACTGAAGCTTTCTTT,CASSIQGNTEAFF
-,TRBV4-3,-,TRBJ2-7,TGCGCCAGCAGCCAAGCGGCAGGGTTGGGCGAGCAGTACTTC,CASSQAAGLGEQYF